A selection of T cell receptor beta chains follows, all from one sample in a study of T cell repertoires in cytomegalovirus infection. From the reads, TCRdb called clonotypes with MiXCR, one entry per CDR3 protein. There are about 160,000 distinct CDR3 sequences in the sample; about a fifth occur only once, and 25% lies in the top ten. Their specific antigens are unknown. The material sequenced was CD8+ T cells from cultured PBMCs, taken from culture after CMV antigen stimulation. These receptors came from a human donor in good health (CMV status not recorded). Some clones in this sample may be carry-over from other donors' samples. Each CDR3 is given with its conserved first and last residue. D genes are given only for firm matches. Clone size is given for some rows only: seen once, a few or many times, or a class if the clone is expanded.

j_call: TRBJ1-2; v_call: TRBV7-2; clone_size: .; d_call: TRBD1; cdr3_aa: CASSNRDSLNYGYTF; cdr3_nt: TGTGCCAGCAGCAATAGGGACAGCCTTAACTATGGCTACACCTTC
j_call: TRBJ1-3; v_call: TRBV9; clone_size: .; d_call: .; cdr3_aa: CASSDASLGDVSSGNTIYF; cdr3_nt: TGTGCCAGCAGCGACGCAAGCTTAGGGGACGTGAGCTCTGGAAACACCATATATTTT
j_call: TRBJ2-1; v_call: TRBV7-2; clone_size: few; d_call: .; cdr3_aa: CASSFSGTGSYNEQFF; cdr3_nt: TGTGCCAGCAGCTTTTCGGGGACGGGCTCCTACAATGAGCAGTTCTTC
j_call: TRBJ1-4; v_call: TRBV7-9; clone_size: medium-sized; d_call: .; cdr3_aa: CASSPYATNEKLFF; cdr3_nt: TGTGCCAGCAGCCCCTATGCAACTAATGAAAAACTGTTTTTT
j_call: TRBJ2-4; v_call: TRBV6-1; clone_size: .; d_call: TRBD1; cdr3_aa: CASSEAGTGPQNIQYF; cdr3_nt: TGTGCCAGCAGTGAAGCCGGGACAGGGCCGCAAAACATTCAGTACTTC
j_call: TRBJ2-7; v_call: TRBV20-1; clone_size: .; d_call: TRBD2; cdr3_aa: CSARQRGAPYEQYF; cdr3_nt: TGCAGTGCTAGGCAGCGGGGGGCTCCCTACGAGCAGTACTTC
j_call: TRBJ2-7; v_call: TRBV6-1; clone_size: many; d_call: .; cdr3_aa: CASSEDRTGITYEQYF; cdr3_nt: TGTGCCAGCAGTGAAGACCGGACTGGGATAACCTACGAGCAGTACTTC
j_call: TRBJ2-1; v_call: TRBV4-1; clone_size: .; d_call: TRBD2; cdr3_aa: CASSQDYGGSYNEQFF; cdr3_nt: TGCGCCAGCAGCCAAGATTACGGGGGGTCCTACAATGAGCAGTTCTTC
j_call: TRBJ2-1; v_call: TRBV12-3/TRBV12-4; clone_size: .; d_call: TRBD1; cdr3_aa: CASSFETGGNRAYGDEQFF; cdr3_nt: TGTGCCAGCAGTTTTGAGACAGGGGGAAATAGGGCCTACGGCGATGAGCAGTTCTTC
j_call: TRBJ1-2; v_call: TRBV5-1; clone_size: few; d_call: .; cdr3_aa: CASSLANGADYGYTF; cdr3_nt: TGCGCCAGCAGCTTGGCAAACGGCGCGGACTATGGCTACACCTTC
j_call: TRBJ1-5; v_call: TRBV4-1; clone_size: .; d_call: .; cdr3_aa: CASSPRVPNQPQHF; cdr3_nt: TGCGCCAGCAGCCCCCGGGTGCCGAATCAGCCCCAGCATTTT
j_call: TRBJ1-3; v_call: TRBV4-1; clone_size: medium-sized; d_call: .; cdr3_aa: CASRGTGQLSGNTIYF; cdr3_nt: TGCGCCAGCAGAGGGACGGGACAACTCTCTGGAAACACCATATATTTT
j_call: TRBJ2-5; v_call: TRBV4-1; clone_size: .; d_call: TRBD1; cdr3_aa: CASSQGTPGGRETQYF; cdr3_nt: TGCGCCAGCAGCCAAGGTACACCAGGGGGACGGGAGACCCAGTACTTC
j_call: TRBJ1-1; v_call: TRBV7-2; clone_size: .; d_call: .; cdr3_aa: CASSSRNYRVVNTEAFF; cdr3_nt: TGTGCCAGCAGCTCCAGAAATTACAGGGTGGTGAACACTGAAGCTTTCTTT
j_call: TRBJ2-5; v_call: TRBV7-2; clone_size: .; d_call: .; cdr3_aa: CASSLGRGVQETQYF; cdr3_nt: TGTGCCAGCAGCTTAGGCAGGGGAGTCCAAGAGACCCAGTACTTC
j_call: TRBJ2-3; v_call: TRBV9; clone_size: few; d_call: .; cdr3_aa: CASSVGEFYPDTQYF; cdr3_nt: TGTGCCAGCAGCGTAGGCGAATTTTATCCAGATACGCAGTATTTT
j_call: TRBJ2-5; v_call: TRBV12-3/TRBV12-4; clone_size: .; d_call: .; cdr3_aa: CASSPFGSLETQYF; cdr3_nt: TGTGCCAGCAGCCCCTTTGGAAGTTTGGAGACCCAGTACTTC
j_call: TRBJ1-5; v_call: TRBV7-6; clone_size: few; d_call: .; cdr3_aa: CASSLYALDSNQPQHF; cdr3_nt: TGTGCCAGCAGCCTTTACGCGCTGGATAGCAATCAGCCCCAGCATTTT
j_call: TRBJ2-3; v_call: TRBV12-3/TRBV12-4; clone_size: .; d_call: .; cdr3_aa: CASSSPGSDTQYF; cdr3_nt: TGTGCCAGCAGTTCACCAGGGTCAGATACGCAGTATTTT
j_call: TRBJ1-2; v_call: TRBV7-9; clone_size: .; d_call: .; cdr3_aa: CASSPWDNVGYTF; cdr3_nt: TGTGCCAGCAGCCCCTGGGACAACGTGGGCTACACCTTC
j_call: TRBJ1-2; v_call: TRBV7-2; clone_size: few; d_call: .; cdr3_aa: CVSSLPVPQPFYGYTF; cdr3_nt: TGTGTCAGCAGCTTACCCGTCCCCCAGCCCTTCTATGGCTACACCTTC
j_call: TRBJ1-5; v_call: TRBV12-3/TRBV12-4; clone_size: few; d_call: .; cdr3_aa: CASRNEGIGPQHF; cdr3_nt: TGTGCCAGCAGGAATGAAGGGATAGGGCCCCAGCATTTT
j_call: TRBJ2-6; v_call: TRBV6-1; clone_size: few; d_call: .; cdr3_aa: CASSDSSSGANVLTF; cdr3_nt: TGTGCCAGCTCTGATTCGAGCTCTGGGGCCAACGTCCTGACTTTC
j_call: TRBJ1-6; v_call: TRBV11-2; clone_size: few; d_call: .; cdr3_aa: CASSLAWDTYVVPLHF; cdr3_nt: TGTGCCAGCAGCTTAGCTTGGGACACCTATGTTGTCCCCCTCCACTTT
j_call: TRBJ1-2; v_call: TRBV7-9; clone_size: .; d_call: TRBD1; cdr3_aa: CASSPPGQMSNYGYTF; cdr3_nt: TGTGCCAGCAGCCCTCCGGGACAGATGTCAAACTATGGCTACACCTTC
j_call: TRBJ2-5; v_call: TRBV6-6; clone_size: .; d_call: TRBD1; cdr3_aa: CASTAGGLGETQYF; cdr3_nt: TGTGCCAGCACCGCAGGGGGCTTGGGGGAGACCCAGTACTTC